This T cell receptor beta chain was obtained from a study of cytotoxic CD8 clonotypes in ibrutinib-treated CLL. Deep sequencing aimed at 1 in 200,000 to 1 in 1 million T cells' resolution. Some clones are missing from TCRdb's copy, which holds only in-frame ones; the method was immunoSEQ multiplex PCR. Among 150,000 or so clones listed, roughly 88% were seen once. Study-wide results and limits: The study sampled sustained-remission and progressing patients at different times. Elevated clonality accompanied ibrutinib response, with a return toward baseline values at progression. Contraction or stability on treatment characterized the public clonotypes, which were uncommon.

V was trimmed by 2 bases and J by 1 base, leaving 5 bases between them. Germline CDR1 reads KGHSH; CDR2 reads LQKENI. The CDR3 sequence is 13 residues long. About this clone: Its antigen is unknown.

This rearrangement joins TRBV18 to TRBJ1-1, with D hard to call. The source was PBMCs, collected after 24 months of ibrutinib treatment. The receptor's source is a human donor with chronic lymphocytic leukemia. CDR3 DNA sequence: TGTGCCAGCTCACCAAGCCAGAACACTGAAGCTTTCTTT. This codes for CASSPSQNTEAFF. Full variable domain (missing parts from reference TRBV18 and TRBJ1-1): NAGVMQNPRHLVRRRGQEARLRCSPMKGHSHVYWYRQLPEEGLKFMVYLQKENIIDESGMPKERFSAEFPKEGPSILRIQQVVRGDSAAYFCASSPSQNTEAFFGQGTRLTVV.